The 31 T cell receptor beta chains below come from one sample, sequenced in a study of shared clonotypes between healthy human individuals. This table comes from immunoSEQ multiplex PCR, and its TCRdb copy is limited to in-frame clones, with some not included. The sample has fewer than 1.8 million clones, approximately 98.5% seen once; the top ten hold about 0.35%. Sequencing used naive CD4+ T cells sorted from blood. Subset here: CD45RA+ positively selected. The receptors here all came from a man between 25 and 39 years old in good health.

This rearrangement joins TRBV6-6 to TRBJ2-7; perhaps TRBD2 as D (5 bases). Germline V CDR1 and CDR2: MNHNY, SVGAGI (reference sequence). This CDR3 spans 14 amino acids. Trimming cost V 6 bases and J 0 bases, with 12 bases left between them. Here the CDR3 reads CASRWTGSSYEQYF. DNA of the CDR3: TGTGCCAGCAGATGGACGGGGAGCTCCTACGAGCAGTACTTC.

The CDR3 sequence: CASSQKVRPRLESTDTQYF. In nucleotides, the CDR3 is TGTGCCAGCAGCCAAAAAGTTCGACCTCGACTGGAAAGCACAGATACGCAGTATTTT. The rearrangement uses TRBV21-1 and TRBJ2-3; TRBD2 is taken as the D call from the table, unchecked against the DNA. TRBV21-1 is described as a pseudogene. The CDR3 runs 19 residues.

The chain carries TRBV7-3 and TRBJ1-1, with D tentatively TRBD1 (5 bases). CDR3 length equals 14 residues. The germline gives CDR1 SGHTA, CDR2 FQGTGA. The germline V and J ends were trimmed by 5 bases and 0 bases, with 10 bases remaining between them. Written as DNA, the CDR3 is TGTGCCAGCAGCCCGGGACGTTTGAACACTGAAGCTTTCTTT. Translating it yields CASSPGRLNTEAFF.

The V gene is TRBV30, the J gene TRBJ2-2, with TRBD2 matching 14 bases. The CDR3 is 15 amino acids. Unmatched junction bases numbered 1, after V lost 1 base and J lost 6 bases. Germline V gene sequence: CDR1 GTSNPN, CDR2 SVGIG (reference sequence). The CDR3 DNA follows: TGTGCCTGGAGTGGACTAGCGGGAGGGCCCGGGGAGCTGTTTTTT. Protein product: CAWSGLAGGPGELFF.

The V gene is TRBV29-1, the J gene TRBJ2-6, with TRBD1 identical over 7 bases. Germline V gene data show CDR1 as SQVTM and CDR2 as ANQGSEA. Trimming cost V 6 bases and J 0 bases; bases outside gene matches: 2. CDR3 size: 14 residues. The CDR3 protein is CSVSGGSGANVLTF. The CDR3, as DNA: TGCAGCGTATCAGGGGGCTCTGGGGCCAACGTCCTGACTTTC.

The chain uses TRBV4-1 and TRBJ2-7; D perhaps matches TRBD2 (5 bases). The CDR3 totals 14 residues. Germline V lookup: CDR1 MGHRA, CDR2 YSYEKL. V was cut by 4 bases and J by 3 bases, with 13 bases left in between. The CDR3 sequence is CASSLEERYYEQYF. The CDR3 DNA sequence: TGCGCCAGCAGCCTAGAAGAGCGGTACTACGAGCAGTACTTC.

The chain combines TRBV28 with TRBJ1-2; D possibly corresponds to TRBD1 (5 bases). Germline V gives CDR1 MDHEN, CDR2 SYDVKM. Trimming removed 5 bases at V and 5 bases at J, with 15 bases between. The CDR3 is 14 amino acids. The CDR3 DNA reads TGTGCCAGCAGTATTGGGACGTTGCTATATGGCTACACCTTC. Its translation: CASSIGTLLYGYTF.

A word on this clone: Other DNA sequences in this sample translate to the same CDR3. The chain combines TRBV29-1 with TRBJ1-2; D is unresolved. The V gene lost 4 bases and the J gene lost 4 bases, with 7 bases spanning the gap. The CDR3 covers 11 residues. Germline V gene sequence: CDR1 SQVTM, CDR2 ANQGSEA. Here the CDR3 DNA reads TGCAGCGTTGGAGGCGGCTATGGCTACACCTTC. Its translation is CSVGGGYGYTF.

The chain employs TRBV5-1 and TRBJ2-7; 7 nucleotides match TRBD1. Germline assignment: CDR1 SGHRS and CDR2 YFSETQ. Losses at the gene ends were 1 base for V and 2 bases for J; bases not matched to a gene: 18. CDR3 length: 19 residues. The CDR3 is CASSLWGQQTSLDAYEQYF. Here the CDR3 DNA reads TGCGCCAGCAGCTTGTGGGGACAGCAAACTAGTCTCGATGCCTACGAGCAGTACTTC.

The V and J genes are TRBV7-8 and TRBJ1-4, with TRBD1 matching over 8 bases. The length of the CDR3 is 15 residues. Germline CDR1 and CDR2: SGHVS and FQNEAQ. Trimming cost V 6 bases and J 7 bases; bases outside gene matches: 10. The CDR3: CASRSQGASSEKLFF. The CDR3 nucleotides read TGTGCCAGCAGGTCCCAGGGGGCCTCGAGTGAAAAACTGTTTTTT.

This chain connects TRBV18 to TRBJ2-3; no clear D gene. This CDR3 contains 13 residues. CDR1 and CDR2 (germline): KGHSH, LQKENI. With 6 bases removed from V and 5 bases from J, the gap between germline ends came to 12 bases. The CDR3 DNA is TGTGCCAGCTCCATTTCGGGCGGAGATACGCAGTATTTT. Translated, it gives CASSISGGDTQYF.

As for this clone: Other DNA sequences in the sample encode the same CDR3. J is TRBJ2-7 and V is TRBV5-1; TRBD2 matches 16 bases. Germline CDR1 reads SGHRS; CDR2 reads YFSETQ. This CDR3 is 16 amino acids long. The V segment lost 4 bases and the J segment 2 bases; nucleotides outside the gene matches: 3. Written as DNA, the CDR3 is TGCGCCAGCAGCCCGGGACTAGCGGGAGGGCCCTACGAGCAGTACTTC. It encodes CASSPGLAGGPYEQYF.

This chain connects TRBV4-1 to TRBJ1-2, with 8 bases fitting TRBD1. CDR1 is MGHRA and CDR2 is YSYEKL in the germline V gene. The CDR3 extends over 14 amino acids. Trimming at V came to 5 bases and at J to 2 bases, leaving 4 bases not matched to a gene. The CDR3 region is CASSTPGGNYGYTF. DNA for the CDR3: TGCGCCAGCAGCACCCCAGGGGGCAACTATGGCTACACCTTC.

The rearrangement joins TRBV7-2 to TRBJ1-1, with a tentative D call TRBD1 (5 bases). V dropped 5 bases and J dropped 7 bases, with 17 bases sitting between them. This CDR3 is built from 14 residues. Germline V CDR1 and CDR2: SGHTA, FQGNSA. The CDR3 sequence is CASSPSRGAGEAFF. Here the CDR3 DNA reads TGTGCCAGCAGCCCCTCGAGAGGGGCTGGTGAAGCTTTCTTT. The entire variable domain, with the rest obtained from reference TRBV7-2 and TRBJ1-1, is as follows: GAGVSQSPSNKVTEKGKDVELRCDPISGHTALYWYRQSLGQGLEFLIYFQGNSAPDKSGLPSDRFSAERTGGSVSTLTIQRTQQEDSAVYLCASSPSRGAGEAFFGQGTRLTVV.

This clone occurred a few times. Other DNA sequences in the same sample also yield this CDR3. The chain couples TRBV7-6 to TRBJ1-1; 7 bases map to TRBD1. The germline gives CDR1 SGHVS, CDR2 FNYEAQ. V shed 1 base and J 2 bases; nucleotides not matched to a gene: 1. The CDR3 totals 14 residues. The CDR3: CASSLGQGNTEAFF. The CDR3 coding sequence is TGTGCCAGCAGCTTAGGACAGGGTAACACTGAAGCTTTCTTT.

The chain couples TRBV5-1 to TRBJ1-3; TRBD1 agrees at 8 bases. The germline V gene has CDR1 SGHRS and CDR2 YFSETQ. The CDR3 is 16 residues long. J was trimmed by 2 bases and V by 2 bases; bases with no gene match: 6. The CDR3 reads CASSLRTGHTGNTIYF. The CDR3 nucleotides are TGCGCCAGCAGCTTACGGACAGGGCACACTGGAAACACCATATATTTT.

The chain recombines TRBV28 with TRBJ2-1, with 10 positions matching TRBD2. Germline assignment: CDR1 MDHEN and CDR2 SYDVKM. This CDR3 is built from 16 residues. V was pared by 5 bases and J by 6 bases, with 10 bases of the junction left unmatched. The CDR3 spells CASSLRGSGRGNEQFF. The CDR3 nucleotides are TGTGCCAGCAGTCTCCGGGGGAGCGGGAGGGGCAATGAGCAGTTCTTC. The variable domain in full, completed from reference TRBV28 and TRBJ2-1, reads DVKVTQSSRYLVKRTGEKVFLECVQDMDHENMFWYRQDPGLGLRLIYFSYDVKMKEKGDIPEGYSVSREKKERFSLILESASTNQTSMYLCASSLRGSGRGNEQFFGPGTRLTVL.

This clone was observed at least ten times. The chain has TRBV30 and TRBJ2-1, with TRBD2 identical over 7 bases. V dropped 0 bases and J dropped 5; count of bases not matched to a gene: 7. CDR1 GTSNPN and CDR2 SVGIG come from the germline V gene (reference sequence). The CDR3 spans 15 residues. The CDR3 bases are TGTGCCTGGAGTGTACGGGGGGTAGCGGACAATGAGCAGTTCTTC. Translation gives CAWSVRGVADNEQFF.

The V and J genes are TRBV7-9 and TRBJ2-5; D remains unclear. Looked up from germline, CDR1 is SEHNR and CDR2 is FQNEAQ (reference sequence). This CDR3 region has 13 residues. V lost 3 bases to trimming and J lost 1 base, with 6 bases between them. The CDR3, as DNA: TGTGCCAGCAGCTTGATGGGCCAAGAGACCCAGTACTTC. Amino acid sequence: CASSLMGQETQYF.

The rearrangement joins TRBV5-4 to TRBJ2-7; 8 bases match TRBD2. CDR3 length equals 16 residues. Per germline, CDR1 SGHNT and CDR2 YYREEE (reference sequence). The V gene end was trimmed by 4 bases and the J gene end by 0 bases; junction bases not matched to a gene: 9. The CDR3 nucleotides read TGTGCCAGCAGCCATGGGGGGCTAGCGGGCTCCTACGAGCAGTACTTC. Residues: CASSHGGLAGSYEQYF.

This chain connects TRBV14 to TRBJ1-4; a possible D gene is TRBD1 (5 bases). V lost 1 base and J lost 2, with 20 bases in between. CDR3 size: 19 residues. The germline V gene encodes CDR1 SGHDN and CDR2 FVKESK. As DNA, the CDR3 is TGTGCCAGCAGCCAAGTTCAGGACCCCATTCGGGGCACTAATGAAAAACTGTTTTTT. Translating gives CASSQVQDPIRGTNEKLFF. The full variable domain, rest sourced from reference TRBV14 and TRBJ1-4, is EAGVTQFPSHSVIEKGQTVTLRCDPISGHDNLYWYRRVMGKEIKFLLHFVKESKQDESGMPNNRFLAERTGGTYSTLKVQPAELEDSGVYFCASSQVQDPIRGTNEKLFFGSGTQLSVL.

The V call is TRBV2, the J call TRBJ2-7; 7 bases line up with TRBD1. Germline CDR1 is SNHLY and CDR2 is FYNNEI. The junction had 5 bases not matched to a gene; V was cut back by 4 bases and J by 2 bases. The CDR3 extends over 14 amino acids. CDR3 DNA: TGTGCCAGCAGTGGACAGGGATTAACCTACGAGCAGTACTTC. Amino acid sequence: CASSGQGLTYEQYF.

The chain employs TRBV18 and TRBJ2-1; 9 nucleotides align to TRBD1. Unmatched junction bases numbered 14, after V lost 6 bases and J lost 8 bases. CDR1 and CDR2 (germline): KGHSH, LQKENI. The CDR3 has 16 residues. DNA for the CDR3: TGTGCCAGCTCTCTAAGTTCGGACAGGGGAGTCGATGAGCAGTTCTTC. This encodes CASSLSSDRGVDEQFF.

V usage is TRBV14 and J usage is TRBJ2-2, with 12 bases identical to TRBD2. Trimming removed 4 bases from V and 6 bases from J; junction bases left unmatched: 6. The CDR3 sequence is 16 residues long. CDR1 is SGHDN and CDR2 is FVKESK in the germline V gene. The DNA of the CDR3 is TGTGCCAGCAGCCGGAAGCTAGCGGGAGGGGCCGGGGAGCTGTTTTTT. Protein product: CASSRKLAGGAGELFF.

This clone was seen a single time. V usage is TRBV6-1 and J usage is TRBJ2-5; 7 bases are shared with TRBD1. In germline, CDR1 is MNHNS, CDR2 SASEGT. This CDR3 has 13 residues. J gave up 6 bases and V 6 bases, and 7 bases lay outside the gene matches. As DNA, the CDR3 is TGTGCCAGCAGGAGGACAGGATTCCAGACCCAGTACTTC. Its protein is CASRRTGFQTQYF.

CDR3 DNA sequence: TGTGCCAGCAGCCCGAGCGGAAAGTCCTACAATGAGCAGTTCTTC. Protein: CASSPSGKSYNEQFF. This chain connects TRBV14 to TRBJ2-1; possibly TRBD2 for D (5 bases). The germline gives CDR1 SGHDN, CDR2 FVKESK. CDR3 length: 15 amino acids. V was trimmed by 4 bases and J by 1 base, leaving 11 bases between them.

The rearrangement uses TRBV18 and TRBJ2-1; 9 bases map to TRBD1. The germline gives CDR1 KGHSH, CDR2 LQKENI. The ends lost 4 bases at V and 1 base at J; junction bases unmatched: 11. The CDR3 covers 18 residues. As DNA, the CDR3 is TGTGCCAGCTCACGGGACAGGGAGGCTTGGAGTTCCTACAATGAGCAGTTCTTC. This gives the protein CASSRDREAWSSYNEQFF.

J is TRBJ2-1 and V is TRBV20-1; D remains ambiguous. Germline CDR1 and CDR2: DFQATT and SNEGSKA (reference sequence). Trimming stripped 5 bases from V and 5 bases from J, with 7 bases between. There are 11 residues in the CDR3. As DNA, the CDR3 is TGCAGTGCTGATGGGAACAATGAGCAGTTCTTC. It translates to CSADGNNEQFF.

The V and J genes are TRBV2 and TRBJ2-5; no clear D gene. The CDR3 sequence is 16 residues long. The germline gives CDR1 SNHLY, CDR2 FYNNEI. The V and J ends lost 7 bases and 5 bases respectively, with 23 bases between them. CDR3: CASKFLIGKGMETQYF. CDR3 bases: TGTGCCAGCAAGTTCCTTATAGGGAAGGGTATGGAGACCCAGTACTTC. Combining the CDR3 with reference TRBV2 and TRBJ2-5 gives the whole variable domain EPEVTQTPSHQVTQMGQEVILRCVPISNHLYFYWYRQILGQKVEFLVSFYNNEISEKSEIFDDQFSVERPDGSNFTLKIRSTKLEDSAMYFCASKFLIGKGMETQYFGPGTRLLVL.

J is TRBJ1-2 and V is TRBV10-2; no firm D call. Germline CDR1 is WSHSY and CDR2 is SAAADI. V was cut by 0 bases and J by 2 bases, with 10 bases left in between. The CDR3 sequence is 15 residues long. In DNA form, the CDR3 reads TGCGCCAGCAGTGAGTCGAAAGTCCGCAACTATGGCTACACCTTC. Amino acids: CASSESKVRNYGYTF.

The chain recombines TRBV7-9 with TRBJ1-1; 7 nucleotides align to TRBD1. The trim removed 4 bases at V and 10 bases at J, leaving 12 bases unmatched. CDR3 size: 14 residues. Per germline, CDR1 SEHNR and CDR2 FQNEAQ (reference sequence). The CDR3 DNA sequence: TGTGCCAGCAGCTCAAACAGGGGATTCGTGGTAGCTTTCTTT. It yields the protein CASSSNRGFVVAFF.